This T cell receptor beta chain was captured in a study of response to subunit inactivated influenza vaccine. Study outcomes and limitations: It was suggested by the authors that few new T cells are recruited by each seasonal influenza vaccination.

Turning to this clonotype: Its antigen is not identified.

The CDR3 is 14 residues long. Trimming stripped 2 bases from V and 2 bases from J, with 12 bases between. CDR1 is SQVTM and CDR2 is ANQGSEA in the germline V gene. TCRdb called the RT-PCR reads again in MiXCR, with one record for every CDR3 protein. The table shows about 700,000 distinct CDR3 sequences, with around 15% occurring only once. The sequencing used PBMCs from blood, collected around 14 days before vaccination. The receptor was isolated from a man in his fifties or sixties who received an inactivated influenza vaccine. The J gene is TRBJ2-5, the V gene TRBV29-1, with D possibly TRBD2 on 7 matching bases. The CDR3: CSVEPGGLQETQYF. The CDR3 DNA follows: TGCAGCGTTGAACCGGGGGGCCTGCAAGAGACCCAGTACTTC.